Presented here are 5 T cell receptor beta chains from one specimen sequenced in a study of metastatic and nonmetastatic thyroid tumors. Each patient came to thyroid surgery without any prior treatment (of any kind). MiXCR was used by TCRdb to re-call the PCR reads. The table shows 30,000 to 35,000 clones, with approximately 16% occurring only once. Specimen: blood. The receptors here all came from a male donor with papillary thyroid cancer or a benign thyroid nodule (not recorded which). Some clones in this sample may be carry-over from other donors' samples.

This clone appeared a few times. V usage is TRBV12-3 or TRBV12-4 and J usage is TRBJ2-7; the match to TRBD2 covers 9 bases. This CDR3 contains 14 residues. V dropped 3 bases and J dropped 6; count of bases not matched to a gene: 6. CDR3 amino acids: CASSFSGSLGEQYF. The DNA for the CDR3 is TGTGCCAGCAGTTTTAGCGGGAGTCTAGGCGAGCAGTACTTC.

This clone was observed at least ten times. The rearrangement uses TRBV6-1 and TRBJ1-1; D gene ambiguous. The CDR3 length is 11 residues. The germline V gene encodes CDR1 MNHNS and CDR2 SASEGT. The V and J ends lost 7 bases and 2 bases respectively, with 5 bases between them. The CDR3 DNA reads TGTGCCAGCATCAGAAACACTGAAGCTTTCTTT. It translates to CASIRNTEAFF.

This clone was seen at least ten times. A read error may explain this, as a much larger clone is one base away. The rearrangement uses TRBV2 and TRBJ2-6, with D possibly TRBD1 on 5 matching bases. The CDR3 extends over 16 amino acids. The germline CDR1 and CDR2 sequences are SNHLY and FYNNEI. Trimming left V 6 bases short and J 2 bases short, with 14 bases between. The CDR3 nucleotides are TGTGCCAGCAGCCAACAGGCGGCCCCTGGGGCCAACGTCCTGACTTTC. This translates into CASSQQAAPGANVLTF.

This clone has a count of ten or more. J is TRBJ2-3 and V is TRBV5-1; the D gene is possibly TRBD2 (6 bases). There are 14 residues in the CDR3. Per germline, CDR1 SGHRS and CDR2 YFSETQ. Trimming left V 2 bases short and J 4 bases short, with 11 bases between. As DNA, the CDR3 is TGCGCCAGCAGCTTTCCTACTAGCTCAGATACGCAGTATTTT. Translated, it gives CASSFPTSSDTQYF.

This clone has ten or more counts. The genes are TRBV19 and TRBJ2-3; the D gene is possibly TRBD2 (5 bases). Germline CDR1 reads LNHDA; CDR2 reads SQIVND (reference sequence). This CDR3 has 14 amino acids. V lost 5 bases and J 11 bases, leaving 20 bases between the germline ends. This chain's CDR3 is CASSPGFHIVGQYF. DNA of the CDR3: TGTGCCAGTAGTCCGGGATTCCATATTGTAGGGCAGTATTTT.